This T cell receptor (beta chain) was identified during a study of cytomegalovirus exposure and HLA in healthy donors. Study outcomes and limitations: Later genetic work tied a missense DCLRE1C variant to beta-chain V and J trimming. Per a prior analysis, the majority of TCR beta V segments were productive roughly 87% or roughly 30% of the time.

PCR used 60 Vbeta primers and 13 Jbeta primers. In the authors' workflow: A later analysis counted approximately 80 million unique TCR beta chains, some 11 million shared. Profiled with immunoSEQ multiplex PCR; TCRdb holds only in-frame clones, not every one. V and J calls and clone size come straight from that table; D and trimming were deduced from the DNA. The sample has approximately 120,000 clones. In regard to this clone: Its antigen is unknown.

The germline V and J ends were trimmed by 3 bases and 0 bases, with 14 bases remaining between them. Germline assignment: CDR1 LNHDA and CDR2 SQIVND (reference sequence). The length of the CDR3 is 16 residues. The V gene is TRBV19, the J gene TRBJ2-5, with TRBD1 as a possible D gene (5 bases). The sample consisted of PBMCs. This clonotype was obtained from a man aged 30 to 45 in good health and CMV-seronegative. CDR3 residues: CASSIRPGLDQETQYF. The CDR3 region has the DNA TGTGCCAGTAGTATTCGGCCAGGGCTCGACCAAGAGACCCAGTACTTC.